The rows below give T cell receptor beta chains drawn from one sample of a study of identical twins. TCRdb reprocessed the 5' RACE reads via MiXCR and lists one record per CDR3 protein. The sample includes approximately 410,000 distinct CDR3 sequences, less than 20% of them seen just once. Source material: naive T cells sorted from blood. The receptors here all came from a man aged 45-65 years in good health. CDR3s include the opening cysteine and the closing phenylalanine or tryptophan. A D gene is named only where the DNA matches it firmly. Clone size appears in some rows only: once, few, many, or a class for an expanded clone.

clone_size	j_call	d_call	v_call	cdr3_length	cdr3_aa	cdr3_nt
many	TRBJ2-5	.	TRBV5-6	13	CASSLVGEETQYF	TGTGCCAGCAGCTTGGTCGGCGAAGAGACCCAGTACTTC
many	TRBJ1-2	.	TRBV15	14	CATSRDSGNYGYTF	TGTGCCACCAGCAGAGATTCGGGGAACTATGGCTACACCTTC
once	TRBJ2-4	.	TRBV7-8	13	CASSLNSQNIQYF	TGTGCCAGCAGCTTAAATAGCCAAAACATTCAGTACTTC
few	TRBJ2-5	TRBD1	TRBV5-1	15	CASSLGTGYLETQYF	TGCGCCAGCAGCCTCGGGACAGGGTATTTGGAGACCCAGTACTTC
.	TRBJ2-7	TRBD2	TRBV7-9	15	CASSLGSAGAQEQYF	TGTGCCAGCAGCTTAGGGTCAGCGGGGGCGCAGGAGCAGTACTTC
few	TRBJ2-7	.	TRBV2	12	CASSAARYEQYF	TGTGCCAGCAGCGCGGCCCGCTACGAGCAGTACTTC
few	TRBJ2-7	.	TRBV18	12	CASSVGRYEQYF	TGTGCCAGCTCAGTTGGGAGGTACGAGCAGTACTTC
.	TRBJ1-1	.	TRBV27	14	CATSTRAAGSLAFF	TGTGCCACCTCTACCCGGGCGGCGGGTAGTTTAGCTTTCTTT
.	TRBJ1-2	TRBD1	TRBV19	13	CASSTGTVLYYTF	TGTGCCAGTAGTACGGGGACAGTTCTTTACTACACCTTC
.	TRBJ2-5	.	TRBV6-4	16	CASSDLLDKSGETQYF	TGTGCCAGCAGTGACCTCTTGGACAAGTCCGGAGAGACCCAGTACTTC
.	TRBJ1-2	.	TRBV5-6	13	CASSFFSPNGYTF	TGTGCCAGCAGCTTTTTTAGCCCCAATGGCTACACCTTC
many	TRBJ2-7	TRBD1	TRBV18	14	CASSPRDRAPEQYF	TGTGCCAGCTCACCCCGGGACAGGGCCCCCGAGCAGTACTTC
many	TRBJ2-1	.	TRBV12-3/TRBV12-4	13	CASSSIIVGEQFF	TGTGCCAGCAGTAGTATTATAGTAGGGGAGCAGTTCTTC
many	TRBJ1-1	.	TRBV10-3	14	CAISESTAIDEAFF	TGTGCCATCAGTGAGTCGACGGCCATCGATGAAGCTTTCTTT
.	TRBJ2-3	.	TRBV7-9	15	CASSLVLGFTDTQYF	TGTGCCAGCAGCTTAGTCCTAGGTTTCACAGATACGCAGTATTTT
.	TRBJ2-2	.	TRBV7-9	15	CASSLSPENTGELFF	TGTGCCAGCAGCTTATCGCCAGAGAACACCGGGGAGCTGTTTTTT
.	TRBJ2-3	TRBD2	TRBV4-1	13	CASRDGGTDTQYF	TGCGCCAGCCGCGACGGGGGGACAGATACGCAGTATTTT
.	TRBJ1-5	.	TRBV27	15	CASSLFRESGQPQHF	TGTGCCAGCAGTTTATTCCGCGAATCTGGTCAGCCCCAGCATTTT
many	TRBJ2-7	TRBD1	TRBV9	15	CASSVGQGLSYEQYF	TGTGCCAGCAGCGTAGGACAGGGGTTATCCTACGAGCAGTACTTC
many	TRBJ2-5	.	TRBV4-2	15	CASNPMGGGPETQYF	TGTGCCAGCAACCCTATGGGGGGCGGCCCAGAGACCCAGTACTTC
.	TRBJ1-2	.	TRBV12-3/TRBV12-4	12	CASSAARGGYTF	TGTGCCAGCAGTGCGGCAAGGGGCGGCTACACCTTC
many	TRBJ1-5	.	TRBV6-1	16	CASSEAGQGYGQPQHF	TGTGCCAGCAGTGAAGCCGGGCAGGGGTACGGGCAGCCCCAGCATTTT
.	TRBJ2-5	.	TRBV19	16	CASSRGTNQYQETQYF	TGTGCCAGTAGTAGGGGGACAAACCAGTACCAAGAGACCCAGTACTTC
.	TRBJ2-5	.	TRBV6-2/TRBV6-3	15	CASSQPGRPQETQYF	TGTGCCAGCAGTCAGCCGGGACGACCCCAAGAGACCCAGTACTTC